This T cell receptor (beta chain) was documented in a study of neurological immune-mediated disorders. TCRdb called the 5' RACE reads again in MiXCR, with one record for every CDR3 protein. The profile covers about 38,000 distinct CDR3 sequences, with around a tenth appearing a single time and under 5% taken by the ten largest. This clonotype was counted at least ten times. This CDR3 has 13 amino acids. The V end lost 6 bases, the J end lost 5 bases, and 10 bases lay between the germline ends. The sequenced material came from CD4+ T cells from blood. The sequence derives from a woman between 25 and 40 years old with HTLV-1-associated myelopathy (HAM/TSP). The chain employs TRBV12-3 or TRBV12-4 and TRBJ2-2; weak D call: TRBD2 (6 bases). In DNA, the CDR3 is TGTGCCAGCAGGAGGGACTCGACCGGGGAGCTGTTTTTT. This sequence encodes CASRRDSTGELFF.